This T cell receptor (beta chain) came from a study of blood T cell repertoires in COVID-19. Across the whole study: Samples taken during acute and convalescent COVID-19 were collected in the United States, Italy and Spain.

Per the authors' pipeline: For nucleated cells, counts were estimated from reference gene primer amplification. TCRdb's table, derived via immunoSEQ multiplex PCR, lists solely in-frame clones and lacks some. D and trimming were read from the DNA, whereas the V and J calls and clone size are those reported in that table. This sample has about 220,000 clones, with roughly 88% found just once. The participants were between roughly 18 and 100 years old and came from under 25 US areas. The CDR3 has 15 amino acids. The germline V gene encodes CDR1 SEHNR and CDR2 FQNEAQ (reference sequence). Deletions cut 7 bases from V and 3 bases from J, with 18 bases between.

This chain joins TRBV7-9 and TRBJ1-1, with D uncertain. The sequence was collected from a woman between 50 and 59 years old with acute COVID-19. The sequencing input was PBMCs or T cells enriched from blood (not recorded which). CDR3 bases: TGTGCCAGCACCGCCCAACGGAGCGGATACACTGAAGCTTTCTTT. Its translation: CASTAQRSGYTEAFF.